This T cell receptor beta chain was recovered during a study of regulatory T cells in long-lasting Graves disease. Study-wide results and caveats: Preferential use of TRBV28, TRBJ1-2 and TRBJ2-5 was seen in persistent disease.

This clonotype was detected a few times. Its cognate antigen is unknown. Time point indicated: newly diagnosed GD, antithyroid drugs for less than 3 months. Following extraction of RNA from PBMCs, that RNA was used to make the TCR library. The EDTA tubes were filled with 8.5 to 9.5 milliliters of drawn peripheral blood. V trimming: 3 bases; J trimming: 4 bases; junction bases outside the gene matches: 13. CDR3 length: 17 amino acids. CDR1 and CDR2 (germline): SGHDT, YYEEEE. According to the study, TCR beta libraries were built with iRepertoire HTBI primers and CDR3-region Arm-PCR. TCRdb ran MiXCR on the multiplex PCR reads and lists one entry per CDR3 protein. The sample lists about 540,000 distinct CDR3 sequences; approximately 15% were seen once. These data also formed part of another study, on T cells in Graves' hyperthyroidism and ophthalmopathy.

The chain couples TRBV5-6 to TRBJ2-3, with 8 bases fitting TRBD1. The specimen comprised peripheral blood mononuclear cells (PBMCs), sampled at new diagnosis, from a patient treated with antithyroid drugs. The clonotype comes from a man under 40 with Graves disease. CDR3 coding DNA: TGTGCCAGCAGCTCACTTTTACCGGGACAGGACGCAGATACGCAGTATTTT. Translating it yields CASSSLLPGQDADTQYF.